The 25 T cell receptor beta chains below all came from one sample that was sequenced in a study of relationships among human T cell subsets. Semiquantitative ARM-PCR amplified T cell receptor alpha and beta CDR3 regions from mRNA. In ARM-PCR, communal superprimers followed tagged nested gene-specific primers for exponential amplification. TCRdb fed the multiplex PCR reads into MiXCR, producing one record per CDR3 protein. The sample includes about 13,000 distinct CDR3 sequences, roughly 65% of them seen just once. Th1 cells were collected as flow-through following bead selections for CD25, CD56 and CD294. Sequencing input: CD4+ Th1 cells sorted from blood. The receptor source for this set is a man aged 40-49 years in good health.

V is TRBV29-1 and J is TRBJ2-7; a possible D gene is TRBD2 (7 bases). Germline-derived CDR1 and CDR2 are SQVTM and ANQGSEA. Trimming took off 7 bases at V and 6 bases at J, with 19 bases between the two ends. The CDR3 contains 13 residues. This CDR3 reads CSGGGGSPSEQYF. CDR3 DNA sequence: TGCAGCGGGGGGGGCGGGAGCCCATCCGAGCAGTACTTC.

The chain carries TRBV14 and TRBJ1-6; 9 bases map to TRBD1. With V trimmed by 1 base and J by 14 bases, 9 bases remained unmatched. There are 15 residues in the CDR3. Germline CDR1 SGHDN, CDR2 FVKESK. The CDR3 protein is CASSQAGTGRVSLHF. In DNA form, the CDR3 reads TGTGCCAGCAGCCAAGCCGGGACAGGGAGGGTTTCCCTCCACTTT.

V gene TRBV29-1 combines with J gene TRBJ2-3; D might be TRBD2 (6 bases). Trimming left V 4 bases short and J 0 bases short, with 8 bases between. The CDR3 extends over 13 amino acids. Germline V gives CDR1 SQVTM, CDR2 ANQGSEA. The CDR3: CSVVGGSTDTQYF. The DNA of the CDR3 is TGCAGCGTTGTCGGGGGTAGCACAGATACGCAGTATTTT.

The CDR3 sequence is CASSLEGLGTDTQYF. The CDR3 bases are TGTGCCAGCAGCTTAGAGGGTCTGGGCACAGATACGCAGTATTTT. This chain uses TRBV7-8 with TRBJ2-3; no definite D call. Looked up from germline, CDR1 is SGHVS and CDR2 is FQNEAQ. V lost 1 base, J lost 1 base, and 9 bases lay in between. This CDR3 contains 15 residues.

The chain joins TRBV28 to TRBJ2-5; maybe TRBD1 (5 bases). CDR1 is MDHEN, CDR2 SYDVKM, per germline. Trimming cost V 4 bases and J 6 bases, with 21 bases left between them. CDR3 length: 16 residues. The CDR3 DNA sequence: TGTGCCAGCAGTTCCTCAATACTTCAGGGCTTTAAGACCCAGTACTTC. It encodes CASSSSILQGFKTQYF. Complete variable domain (other parts from reference TRBV28 and TRBJ2-5): DVKVTQSSRYLVKRTGEKVFLECVQDMDHENMFWYRQDPGLGLRLIYFSYDVKMKEKGDIPEGYSVSREKKERFSLILESASTNQTSMYLCASSSSILQGFKTQYFGPGTRLLVL.

The chain is built from TRBV7-9 and TRBJ1-1; no definite D call. CDR1 and CDR2 from the germline V gene are SEHNR and FQNEAQ (reference sequence). CDR3 length: 12 amino acids. V lost 5 bases and J lost 6, with 10 bases in between. The CDR3 loop is CASSLSGAEAFF. Written as DNA, the CDR3 is TGTGCCAGCAGCCTATCTGGGGCTGAAGCTTTCTTT.

This chain links TRBV28 with TRBJ1-4; D gene unclear. CDR1 MDHEN and CDR2 SYDVKM come from the germline V gene. The CDR3 extends over 14 amino acids. V was cut by 4 bases and J by 8 bases, with 14 bases left in between. This chain's CDR3 is CASSSLRAGEKLFF. The CDR3 DNA follows: TGTGCCAGCAGTTCCCTTAGAGCGGGAGAAAAACTGTTTTTT.

V is TRBV11-2 and J is TRBJ2-2, with 11 bases matching TRBD2. The V gene end was trimmed by 6 bases and the J gene end by 3 bases; junction bases not matched to a gene: 6. This CDR3 spans 16 amino acids. CDR1 and CDR2 from the germline V gene are SGHAT and FQNNGV. This CDR3 is CASRPLAGGDTGELFF. The CDR3 DNA reads as TGTGCCAGCAGACCCCTAGCGGGGGGAGACACCGGGGAGCTGTTTTTT.

The genes are TRBV11-2 and TRBJ2-2, with D possibly matching TRBD2 (6 bases). Germline lookup yields CDR1 SGHAT and CDR2 FQNNGV. The CDR3 sequence is 15 residues long. Between the trimmed V and J ends, which lost 2 bases and 5 bases, there was a span of 12 bases. CDR3 amino acids: CASSLPLAGTGELFF. CDR3 bases: TGTGCCAGCAGCTTACCACTAGCAGGGACCGGGGAGCTGTTTTTT.

The gene calls are TRBV15 and TRBJ2-1; TRBD2 is a possible D gene (5 bases). V dropped 1 base and J dropped 7 bases, with 5 bases sitting between them. Germline loops: CDR1 LNHNV, CDR2 YYDKDF (reference sequence). The CDR3 covers 12 residues. CDR3 region: CATSRGENEQFF. The DNA for the CDR3 is TGTGCCACCAGCAGAGGGGAGAATGAGCAGTTCTTC.

The chain is built from TRBV25-1 and TRBJ1-4, with D maybe TRBD1 (5 bases). The V end was cut by 6 bases, the J end by 8 bases, with 16 bases between. The CDR3 has 14 residues. Germline V gene data show CDR1 as MGHDK and CDR2 as SYGVNS. CDR3 region: CASSDFRAGEKLFF. The CDR3 coding sequence is TGTGCCAGCAGCGATTTCAGGGCAGGAGAAAAACTGTTTTTT.

The rearrangement uses TRBV6-6 and TRBJ2-4; D remains unclear. The CDR3 runs 15 residues. V was shortened by 2 bases and J by 1 base, with 9 bases between the two germline ends. The germline gives CDR1 MNHNY, CDR2 SVGAGI (reference sequence). The CDR3 region has the DNA TGTGCCAGCAGTTACCCCGAGGTGGCCAAAAACATTCAGTACTTC. Amino acid sequence: CASSYPEVAKNIQYF.

J is TRBJ2-7 and V is TRBV5-1, with TRBD2 identical over 8 bases. Losses at the gene ends were 4 bases for V and 3 bases for J; bases not matched to a gene: 6. Germline loops: CDR1 SGHRS, CDR2 YFSETQ. The CDR3 totals 14 residues. The CDR3 sequence is CASSIQREHYEQYF. CDR3 nucleotide sequence: TGCGCCAGCAGCATTCAGCGGGAGCACTACGAGCAGTACTTC.

This clonotype has only a few counts. The rearrangement uses TRBV13 and TRBJ1-3; a possible D gene is TRBD1 (6 bases). Germline V CDR1 and CDR2: PRHDT, FYEKMQ (reference sequence). The CDR3 consists of 15 residues. V was clipped by 5 bases and J by 0 bases, with 11 bases between them. The CDR3 nucleotides are TGTGCCAGCAGCCGACAGGTGATCTCTGGAAACACCATATATTTT. Residues: CASSRQVISGNTIYF.

This sequence joins TRBV20-1 and TRBJ1-1; possibly TRBD1 for D (6 bases). Per germline, CDR1 DFQATT and CDR2 SNEGSKA (reference sequence). Trimming pared 0 bases from V and 1 base from J, leaving 18 bases between. The CDR3 contains 17 residues. CDR3 sequence (DNA): TGCAGTGCTAGAGAGTTAGACAGGACGGGGAAGAACACTGAAGCTTTCTTT. Translating it yields CSARELDRTGKNTEAFF.

This clonotype turned up a few times. The gene calls are TRBV20-1 and TRBJ1-2; D remains unclear. The CDR3 length is 11 residues. V dropped 6 bases and J dropped 6 bases, with 11 bases sitting between them. The germline V gene encodes CDR1 DFQATT and CDR2 SNEGSKA (reference sequence). CDR3 nucleotide sequence: TGCAGTGCCTTGACAAGAGATGGCTACACCTTC. It translates to CSALTRDGYTF.

V is TRBV20-1 and J is TRBJ2-2, with 7 bases that match TRBD2. This CDR3 region has 15 residues. V lost 1 base and J lost 7; bases outside the gene matches: 9. The germline V gene has CDR1 DFQATT and CDR2 SNEGSKA (reference sequence). The CDR3 sequence: CSARAAGRMVGELFF. The CDR3 bases are TGCAGTGCTAGAGCGGCCGGGAGGATGGTCGGGGAGCTGTTTTTT.

V gene TRBV6-1 combines with J gene TRBJ1-5; D is ambiguous. The germline V gene has CDR1 MNHNS and CDR2 SASEGT. V was clipped by 3 bases and J by 1 base, with 7 bases between them. The CDR3 contains 14 residues. The CDR3 DNA sequence: TGTGCCAGCAGTGATTTTTGGAGCAATCAGCCCCAGCATTTT. Protein product: CASSDFWSNQPQHF.

The chain has TRBV10-1 and TRBJ2-1, with a possible D match to TRBD1 (6 bases). The CDR3 has 12 amino acids. V shed 9 bases and J shed 9 bases, with 15 bases lying between them. Germline V gene data show CDR1 as WNHNN and CDR2 as SYGVQD (reference sequence). CDR3 DNA: TGCGCCAGTTCTAGACAGGTCGGTGAGCAGTTCTTC. The encoded protein is CASSRQVGEQFF.

This clonotype came up a few times. The V gene is TRBV15, the J gene TRBJ2-3; D possibly corresponds to TRBD2 (7 bases). The germline V gene has CDR1 LNHNV and CDR2 YYDKDF (reference sequence). There are 14 residues in the CDR3. V gave up 0 bases and J gave up 12 bases, with 16 bases separating them. CDR3 amino acids: CATSRDRWAGAQYF. The CDR3 nucleotides are TGTGCCACCAGCAGAGATCGGTGGGCGGGGGCCCAGTATTTT.

In its sample, this clonotype was seen a few times. The chain employs TRBV13 and TRBJ2-7, with TRBD2 matching over 10 bases. This CDR3 contains 17 residues. Germline V lookup: CDR1 PRHDT, CDR2 FYEKMQ (reference sequence). J lost 2 bases, V lost 5 bases, and 12 bases had no gene match. CDR3 amino acids: CASSLRTSGYTAYEQYF. CDR3 DNA sequence: TGTGCCAGCAGCCTACGGACTAGCGGTTATACGGCCTACGAGCAGTACTTC.

As regards this clonotype: A clone one base away is much larger, so this may be a read error. The gene calls are TRBV7-9 and TRBJ2-6, with a tentative D call TRBD2 (5 bases). The V end lost 0 bases, the J end lost 8 bases, and 5 bases lay between the germline ends. The CDR3 sequence is 13 residues long. Germline CDR1 and CDR2: SEHNR and FQNEAQ (reference sequence). As DNA, the CDR3 is TGTGCCAGCAGCTTAGCCGGGACCAACGTCCTGACTTTC. This encodes CASSLAGTNVLTF. The whole variable domain, filled in from reference TRBV7-9 and TRBJ2-6, reads DTGVSQNPRHKITKRGQNVTFRCDPISEHNRLYWYRQTLGQGPEFLTYFQNEAQLEKSRLLSDRFSAERPKGSFSTLEIQRTEQGDSAMYLCASSLAGTNVLTFGAGSRLTVL.

This clonotype showed up just a few times. V gene TRBV12-3 or TRBV12-4 combines with J gene TRBJ1-5; D might be TRBD1 (5 bases). V was pared by 5 bases and J by 4 bases, with 9 bases between. This CDR3 has 13 residues. The chain's CDR3 is CASSVQGNQPQHF. Here the CDR3 DNA reads TGTGCCAGCAGTGTCCAGGGTAATCAGCCCCAGCATTTT.

The chain has TRBV28 and TRBJ2-5; possibly TRBD1 for D (6 bases). The CDR3 loop spans 14 amino acids. CDR1 is MDHEN, CDR2 SYDVKM, per germline. With 3 bases removed from V and 7 bases from J, the gap between germline ends came to 15 bases. The CDR3 here is CASSLGQGRRTQYF. CDR3 DNA: TGTGCCAGCAGTTTGGGGCAGGGGCGTAGGACCCAGTACTTC.

The chain couples TRBV28 to TRBJ2-7, with D maybe TRBD2 (6 bases). With 6 bases removed from V and 0 bases from J, the gap between germline ends came to 15 bases. This CDR3 is built from 15 residues. The germline gives CDR1 MDHEN, CDR2 SYDVKM. CDR3 nucleotide sequence: TGTGCCAGCAGGACCACGGACGGGAGCTCCTACGAGCAGTACTTC. Its protein product is CASRTTDGSSYEQYF.